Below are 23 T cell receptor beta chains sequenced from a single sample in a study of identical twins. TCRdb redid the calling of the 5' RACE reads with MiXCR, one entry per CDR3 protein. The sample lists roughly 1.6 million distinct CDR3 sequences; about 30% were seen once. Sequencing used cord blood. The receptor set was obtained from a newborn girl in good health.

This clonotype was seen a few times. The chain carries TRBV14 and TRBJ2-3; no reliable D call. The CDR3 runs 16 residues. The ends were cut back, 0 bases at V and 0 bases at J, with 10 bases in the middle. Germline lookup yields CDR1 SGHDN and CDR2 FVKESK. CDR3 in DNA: TGTGCCAGCAGCCAAGAAGTAGGAACTAGCACAGATACGCAGTATTTT. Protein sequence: CASSQEVGTSTDTQYF.

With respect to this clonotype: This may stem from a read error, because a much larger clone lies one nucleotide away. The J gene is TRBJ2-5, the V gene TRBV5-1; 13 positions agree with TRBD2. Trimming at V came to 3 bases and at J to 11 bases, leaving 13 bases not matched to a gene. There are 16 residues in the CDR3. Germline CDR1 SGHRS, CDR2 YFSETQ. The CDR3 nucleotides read TGCGCCAGCAGCTCCGGACTAGCGGGAGCCTACAATGAGCAGTACTTC. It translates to CASSSGLAGAYNEQYF.

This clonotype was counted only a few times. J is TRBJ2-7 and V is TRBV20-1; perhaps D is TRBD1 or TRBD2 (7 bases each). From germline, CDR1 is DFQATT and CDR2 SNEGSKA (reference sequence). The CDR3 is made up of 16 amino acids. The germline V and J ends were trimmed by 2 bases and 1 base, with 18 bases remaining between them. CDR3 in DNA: TGCAGTGCTAGACTAGGGGGAGGGGGCGCATCCTACGAGCAGTACTTC. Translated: CSARLGGGGASYEQYF.

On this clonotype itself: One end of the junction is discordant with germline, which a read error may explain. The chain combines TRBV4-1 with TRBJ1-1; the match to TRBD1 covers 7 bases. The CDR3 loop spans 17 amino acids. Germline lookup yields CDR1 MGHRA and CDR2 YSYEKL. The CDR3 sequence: CASSQDWKGAMNAEAFF. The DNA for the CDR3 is TGCGCCAGCAGCCAAGATTGGAAGGGGGCCATGAACGCTGAAGCTTTCTTT.

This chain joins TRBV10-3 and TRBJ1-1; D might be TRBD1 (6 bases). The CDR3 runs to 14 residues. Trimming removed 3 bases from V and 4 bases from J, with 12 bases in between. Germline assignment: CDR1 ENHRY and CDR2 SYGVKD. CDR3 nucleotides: TGTGCCATCAGTGAAGGGGGACGGGCCACTGAAGCTTTCTTT. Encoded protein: CAISEGGRATEAFF.

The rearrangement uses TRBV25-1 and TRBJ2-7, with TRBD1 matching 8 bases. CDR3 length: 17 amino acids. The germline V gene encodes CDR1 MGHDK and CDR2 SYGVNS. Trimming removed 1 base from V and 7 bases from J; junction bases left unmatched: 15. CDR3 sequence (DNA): TGTGCCAGCAGTGAATGGACAGGGAGGACCACACACAATGAGCAGTACTTC. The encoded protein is CASSEWTGRTTHNEQYF.

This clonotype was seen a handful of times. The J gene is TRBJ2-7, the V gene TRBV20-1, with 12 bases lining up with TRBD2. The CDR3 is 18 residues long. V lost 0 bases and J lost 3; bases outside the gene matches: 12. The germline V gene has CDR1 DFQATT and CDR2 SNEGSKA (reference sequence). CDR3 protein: CSARDNLAGGSSFYEQYF. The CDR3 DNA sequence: TGCAGTGCTAGAGATAATCTAGCGGGAGGGAGTTCTTTCTACGAGCAGTACTTC.

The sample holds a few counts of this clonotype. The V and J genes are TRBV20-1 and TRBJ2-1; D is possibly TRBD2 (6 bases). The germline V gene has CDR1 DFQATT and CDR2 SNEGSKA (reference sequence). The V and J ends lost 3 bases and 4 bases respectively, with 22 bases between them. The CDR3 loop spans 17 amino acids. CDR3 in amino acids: CSASYTDGGRVYNEQFF. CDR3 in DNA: TGCAGTGCTAGTTACACCGACGGGGGACGGGTTTACAATGAGCAGTTCTTC.

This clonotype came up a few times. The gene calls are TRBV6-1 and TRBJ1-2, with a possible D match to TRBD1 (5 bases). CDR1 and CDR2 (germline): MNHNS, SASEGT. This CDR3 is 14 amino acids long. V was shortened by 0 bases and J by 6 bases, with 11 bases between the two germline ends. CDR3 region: CASSEAGRGDGYTF. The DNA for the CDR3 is TGTGCCAGCAGTGAAGCCGGACGGGGGGATGGCTACACCTTC.

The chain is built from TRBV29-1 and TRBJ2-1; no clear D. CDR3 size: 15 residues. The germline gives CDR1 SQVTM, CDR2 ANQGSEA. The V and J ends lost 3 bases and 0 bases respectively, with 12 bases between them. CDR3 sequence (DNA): TGCAGCGTTGAGTTGGAGTTGGCCTCCTACAATGAGCAGTTCTTC. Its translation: CSVELELASYNEQFF.

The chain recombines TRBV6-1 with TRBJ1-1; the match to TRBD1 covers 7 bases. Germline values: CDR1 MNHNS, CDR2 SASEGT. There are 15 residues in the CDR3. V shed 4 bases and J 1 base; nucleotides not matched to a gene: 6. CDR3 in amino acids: CASSGDRAGNTEAFF. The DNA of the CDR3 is TGTGCCAGCAGTGGTGACAGGGCGGGGAACACTGAAGCTTTCTTT.

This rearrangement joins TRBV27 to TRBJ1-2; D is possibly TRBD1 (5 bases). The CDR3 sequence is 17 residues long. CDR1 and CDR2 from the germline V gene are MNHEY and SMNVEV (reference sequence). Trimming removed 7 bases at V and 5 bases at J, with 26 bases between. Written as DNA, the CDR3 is TGTGCCAGCAACCCCACGATGGGACCATCGCGAGGATATGGCTACACCTTC. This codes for CASNPTMGPSRGYGYTF.

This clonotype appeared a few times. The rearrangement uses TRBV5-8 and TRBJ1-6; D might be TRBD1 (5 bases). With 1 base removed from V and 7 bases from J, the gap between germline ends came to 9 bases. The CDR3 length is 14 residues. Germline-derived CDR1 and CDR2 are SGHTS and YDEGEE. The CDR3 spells CASSLYRRNSPLHF. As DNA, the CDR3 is TGTGCCAGCAGCTTGTACAGGCGCAATTCACCCCTCCACTTT.

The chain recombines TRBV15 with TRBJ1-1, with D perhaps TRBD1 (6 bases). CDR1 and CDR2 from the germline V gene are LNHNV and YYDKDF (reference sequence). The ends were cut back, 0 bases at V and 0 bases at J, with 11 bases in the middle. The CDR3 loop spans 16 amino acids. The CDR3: CATSRDWGQLNTEAFF. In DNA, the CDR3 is TGTGCCACCAGCAGAGATTGGGGACAACTGAACACTGAAGCTTTCTTT.

Here the CDR3 reads CASSELAGADEQFF. The DNA for the CDR3 is TGTGCCAGCAGTGAACTAGCGGGAGCGGATGAGCAGTTCTTC. The chain links TRBV25-1 to TRBJ2-1; 10 bases are a match to TRBD2. The J segment lost 8 bases and the V segment lost 2 bases, leaving 3 bases of the junction unmatched. Germline lookup yields CDR1 MGHDK and CDR2 SYGVNS. The length of the CDR3 is 14 residues.

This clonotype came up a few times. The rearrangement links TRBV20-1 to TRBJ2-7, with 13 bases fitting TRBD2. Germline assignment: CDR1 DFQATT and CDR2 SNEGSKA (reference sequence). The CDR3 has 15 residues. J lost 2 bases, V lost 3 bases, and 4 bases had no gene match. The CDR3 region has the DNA TGCAGTGCTAGGGGGACTAGCGGGGCTGCCTACGAGCAGTACTTC. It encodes CSARGTSGAAYEQYF.

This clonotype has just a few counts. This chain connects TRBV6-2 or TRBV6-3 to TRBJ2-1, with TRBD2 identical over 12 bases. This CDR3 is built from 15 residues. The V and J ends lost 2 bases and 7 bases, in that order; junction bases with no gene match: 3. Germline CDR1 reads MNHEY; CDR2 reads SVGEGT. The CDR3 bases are TGTGCCAGCAGTTACACGCTAGCGGGGGGGAATGAGCAGTTCTTC. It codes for CASSYTLAGGNEQFF.

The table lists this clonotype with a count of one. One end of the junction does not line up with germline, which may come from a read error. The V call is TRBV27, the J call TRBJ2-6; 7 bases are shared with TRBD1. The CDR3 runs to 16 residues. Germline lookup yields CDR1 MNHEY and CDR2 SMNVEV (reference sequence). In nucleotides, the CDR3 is TGTGCCAGCAGTCGACTACAGGGGTCTGGGGCCAACGTCCCGACTTTC. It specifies CASSRLQGSGANVPTF.

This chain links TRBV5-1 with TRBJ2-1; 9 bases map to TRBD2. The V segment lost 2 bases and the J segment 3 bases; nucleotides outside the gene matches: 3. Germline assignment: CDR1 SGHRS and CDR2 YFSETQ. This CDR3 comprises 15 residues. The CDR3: CASSFSSGNYNEQFF. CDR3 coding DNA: TGCGCCAGCAGCTTTTCTAGCGGGAACTACAATGAGCAGTTCTTC.

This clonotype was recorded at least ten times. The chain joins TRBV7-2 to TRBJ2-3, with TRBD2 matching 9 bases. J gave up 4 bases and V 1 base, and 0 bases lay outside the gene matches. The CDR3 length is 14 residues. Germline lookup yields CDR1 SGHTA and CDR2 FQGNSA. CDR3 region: CASSLGLAADTQYF. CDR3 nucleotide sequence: TGTGCCAGCAGCTTAGGACTAGCGGCAGATACGCAGTATTTT.

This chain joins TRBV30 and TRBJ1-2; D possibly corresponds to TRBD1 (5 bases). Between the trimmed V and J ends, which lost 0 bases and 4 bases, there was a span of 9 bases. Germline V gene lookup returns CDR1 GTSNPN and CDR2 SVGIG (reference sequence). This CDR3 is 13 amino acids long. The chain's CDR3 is CAWSVTGSYGYTF. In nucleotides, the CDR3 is TGTGCCTGGAGTGTAACAGGAAGCTATGGCTACACCTTC.

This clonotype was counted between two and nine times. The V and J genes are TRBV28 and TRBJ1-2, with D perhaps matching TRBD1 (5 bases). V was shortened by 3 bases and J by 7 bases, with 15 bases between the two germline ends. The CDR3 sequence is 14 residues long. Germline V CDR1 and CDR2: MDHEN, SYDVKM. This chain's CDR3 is CASSFSGSYTGYTF. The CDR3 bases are TGTGCCAGCAGTTTTTCAGGGTCCTATACTGGCTACACCTTC.

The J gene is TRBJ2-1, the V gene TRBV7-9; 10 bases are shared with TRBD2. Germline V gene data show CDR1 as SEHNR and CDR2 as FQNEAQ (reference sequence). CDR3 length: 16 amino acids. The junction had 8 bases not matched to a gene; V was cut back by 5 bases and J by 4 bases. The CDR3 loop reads CASSPTSGLEYNEQFF. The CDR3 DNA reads TGTGCCAGCAGCCCGACTAGCGGGCTCGAATACAATGAGCAGTTCTTC.